Below are 25 T cell receptor beta chains sequenced from a single sample in a study of breast tumors, draining lymph nodes, adjacent tissues. Breast cancer patients provided tissue from their axillary draining lymph nodes. TCRdb reprocessed the multiplex PCR reads with MiXCR, giving one entry per CDR3 protein. The sample yields approximately 130,000 distinct CDR3 sequences, 21% seen once. The sample consisted of axillary lymph node tissue. The receptors here all came from a female donor with breast cancer. Some clones in this sample may be carry-over from other donors' samples.

As concerns this clonotype: This may be a read error: a much more frequent sequence differs by one nucleotide. This chain uses TRBV24-1 with TRBJ1-5; D gene uncertain. V lost 3 bases to trimming and J lost 10 bases, with 15 bases between them. Germline CDR1 reads KGHDR; CDR2 reads SFDVKD. This CDR3 region has 14 residues. The CDR3 is CATSDVTQFTPQHF. For the CDR3, the DNA is TGTGCCACCAGTGATGTGACACAGTTTACCCCCCAGCATTTT.

At least ten counts were recorded for this clonotype. The chain carries TRBV24-1 and TRBJ2-5, with TRBD1 matching 7 bases. With V trimmed by 3 bases and J by 2 bases, 8 bases remained unmatched. The CDR3 has 16 amino acids. The germline V gene encodes CDR1 KGHDR and CDR2 SFDVKD. CDR3 coding DNA: TGTGCCACCAGTGATCCGGGCCGGACAGGACAAGAGACCCAGTACTTC. Translated, it gives CATSDPGRTGQETQYF.

A remark on this clonotype: Being one base from a much bigger clone, this may be a read error. The chain employs TRBV6-1 and TRBJ2-5; a possible D gene is TRBD1 (6 bases). Germline CDR1 is MNHNS and CDR2 is SASEGT. The CDR3 is made up of 14 amino acids. As DNA, the CDR3 is TGTGCCGGCAGTGAAGCGACAGGACTAGAGACCCAGTACTTC. Encoded protein: CAGSEATGLETQYF.

This clonotype was recorded at least ten times. The CDR3 sequence: CASSPQMRDRGDEQFF. CDR3 nucleotide sequence: TGTGCCAGCTCACCACAAATGAGGGACAGGGGGGATGAGCAGTTCTTC. This chain joins TRBV18 and TRBJ2-1; TRBD1 matches 11 bases. V was clipped by 1 base and J by 8 bases; unmatched bases: 7. From germline, CDR1 is KGHSH and CDR2 LQKENI. The CDR3 length is 16 residues.

This clonotype was found many times. The J gene is TRBJ2-7, the V gene TRBV10-3; a weak D match, TRBD1 (5 bases). Germline-derived CDR1 and CDR2 are ENHRY and SYGVKD. This CDR3 contains 14 residues. Trimming cost V 10 bases and J 0 bases, with 16 bases left between them. CDR3 in amino acids: CATTDSPDSYEQYF. CDR3 DNA: TGTGCCACCACCGACAGCCCAGACTCCTACGAGCAGTACTTC.

This clonotype was counted between two and nine times. A single base separates this from a much larger clone, so it may be a read error. J is TRBJ1-4 and V is TRBV7-9; D not resolved. CDR3 length: 15 residues. Trimming pared 0 bases from V and 10 bases from J, leaving 15 bases between. Germline lookup yields CDR1 SEHNR and CDR2 FQNEAQ (reference sequence). The CDR3 region has the DNA TGTGCCAGCAGCTTAGCGAGAGCCGTATATGGAAAACTGTTTTTT. This sequence encodes CASSLARAVYGKLFF.

Ten or more counts support this clonotype. The chain employs TRBV19 and TRBJ2-1; no definite D call. The V end lost 1 base, the J end lost 1 base, and 8 bases lay between the germline ends. Germline values: CDR1 LNHDA, CDR2 SQIVND (reference sequence). CDR3 length equals 15 residues. As DNA, the CDR3 is TGTGCCAGTAGTATAGGATTGGGGTCCTACAATGAGCAGTTCTTC. Protein sequence: CASSIGLGSYNEQFF.

Concerning this clonotype: A junction boundary mismatches the germline segment, possibly from a read error. The V gene is TRBV28, the J gene TRBJ2-1; possible D gene TRBD2, 6 bases. Germline CDR1 reads MDHEN; CDR2 reads SYDVKM. This CDR3 spans 17 amino acids. CDR3 DNA: TGTGCCAGCAGTTCCTCACTAGCCCCGAGCTCCTACAATGAGCGGTTCTTC. Its translation is CASSSSLAPSSYNERFF.

As concerns this clonotype: Being one base from a much bigger clone, this may be a read error. The chain employs TRBV3-1 and TRBJ2-7; D may be TRBD2 (5 bases). CDR3 length: 16 amino acids. CDR1 LGHDT and CDR2 YNNKEL come from the germline V gene (reference sequence). CDR3: CASSEEESGVVGEQYF. In DNA, the CDR3 is TGTGCCAGCAGCGAAGAAGAATCCGGGGTCGTGGGTGAGCAGTACTTC.

The sample holds many counts of this clonotype. V and J are TRBV6-1 and TRBJ2-7, with TRBD1 identical over 10 bases. Germline lookup yields CDR1 MNHNS and CDR2 SASEGT. V was pared by 5 bases and J by 2 bases, with 12 bases of the junction left unmatched. CDR3 length: 17 amino acids. The CDR3 sequence is CASSTGWGDRGTYEQYF. CDR3 DNA sequence: TGTGCCAGCAGTACTGGCTGGGGGGACAGGGGCACCTACGAGCAGTACTTC.

This clonotype was counted between two and nine times. The gene calls are TRBV27 and TRBJ2-1; a possible D gene is TRBD2 (5 bases). Trimming cost V 7 bases and J 8 bases, with 15 bases left between them. Germline-derived CDR1 and CDR2 are MNHEY and SMNVEV (reference sequence). The CDR3 is 13 residues long. The CDR3 bases are TGTGCCAGCAAAGGACTCGGGTTGGATGAGCAGTTCTTC. Its translation: CASKGLGLDEQFF.

This clonotype came up once. J is TRBJ1-2 and V is TRBV28; possible D gene TRBD1, 5 bases. Germline V lookup: CDR1 MDHEN, CDR2 SYDVKM. V was pared by 3 bases and J by 14 bases, with 19 bases between. This CDR3 region has 13 residues. Written as DNA, the CDR3 is TGTGCCAGCAGTTTCCGACGGGGGATGGGGGAGACCTTC. Its protein is CASSFRRGMGETF.

Note on this clonotype: It may be a read error: a sequence one base away is much more abundant. CDR3 DNA: TGTGCCAGCAGCAAAGCAGGGGCGTGGGAGCAGTTCTTC. Its protein is CASSKAGAWEQFF. The chain carries TRBV5-6 and TRBJ2-1, with D perhaps matching TRBD1 (6 bases). Germline lookup yields CDR1 SGHDT and CDR2 YYEEEE. V was clipped by 4 bases and J by 10 bases, with 15 bases between them. The CDR3 extends over 13 amino acids.

This clonotype was seen many times. V and J are TRBV6-5 and TRBJ1-2, with TRBD1 as a possible D gene (6 bases). The ends were cut back, 4 bases at V and 6 bases at J, with 6 bases in the middle. Germline CDR1 reads MNHEY; CDR2 reads SVGAGI. The CDR3 consists of 11 residues. CDR3: CASSWGHGYTF. The CDR3 DNA is TGTGCCAGCAGTTGGGGGCATGGCTACACCTTC.

In its sample, this clonotype was seen many times. The chain joins TRBV20-1 to TRBJ1-6; D is perhaps TRBD1 (5 bases). This CDR3 is 16 amino acids long. Between the trimmed V and J ends, which lost 5 bases and 8 bases, there was a span of 22 bases. Germline assignment: CDR1 DFQATT and CDR2 SNEGSKA (reference sequence). The CDR3 loop is CSAHLGPGRGDSPLHF. The CDR3 coding sequence is TGCAGTGCTCACCTCGGTCCGGGACGTGGCGATTCACCCCTCCACTTT.

The table lists this clonotype with many counts. The rearrangement links TRBV12-5 to TRBJ2-3; the D is unclear. The CDR3 contains 13 residues. V dropped 6 bases and J dropped 0 bases, with 7 bases sitting between them. Germline V CDR1 and CDR2: LGHNT, FRNRAP. The CDR3 is CASGVLSTDTQYF. DNA of the CDR3: TGTGCTAGTGGAGTTCTTAGCACAGATACGCAGTATTTT.

For this clonotype: A clone one base away is much larger, so this may be a read error. Since no conserved phenylalanine or tryptophan closes the CDR3, a read error is the likely cause. The gene calls are TRBV2 and TRBJ1-5; D perhaps matches TRBD1 (6 bases). This CDR3 is 14 amino acids long. Trimming shortened V by 7 bases and J by 1 base, and 11 bases separated the two germline ends. Germline CDR1 reads SNHLY; CDR2 reads FYNNEI. Here the CDR3 DNA reads TGTGCCAGCAACAGGGAAGCAAGCAATCAGCCCCAGCATTCT. Translating it yields CASNREASNQPQHS.

In this sample, this clonotype turned up many times. This sequence joins TRBV6-6 and TRBJ2-5; 8 positions agree with TRBD2. The CDR3 consists of 17 residues. Germline CDR1 and CDR2: MNHNY and SVGAGI (reference sequence). V shed 6 bases and J 0 bases; nucleotides not matched to a gene: 12. The CDR3 coding sequence is TGTGCCAGCAGCATTATAGTGACTAGCGCGAACCAAGAGACCCAGTACTTC. It is translated as CASSIIVTSANQETQYF.

In the case of this clonotype: A read error may be the cause here, since a much bigger clone is one base away. V usage is TRBV20-1 and J usage is TRBJ1-2, with D possibly being TRBD1 (5 bases). This CDR3 is built from 15 residues. Trimming left V 0 bases short and J 6 bases short, with 17 bases between. CDR1 is DFQATT, CDR2 SNEGSKA, per germline (reference sequence). The CDR3 region is CSARDRFGGSHGYTF. The CDR3 DNA sequence: TGCAGTGCTAGAGATAGGTTTGGGGGATCCCATGGCTACACCTTC.

This clonotype was counted ten times or more. V and J are TRBV20-1 and TRBJ2-7; D unclear. The CDR3 is 11 amino acids. V was cut by 1 base and J by 6 bases, with 7 bases left in between. Looked up from germline, CDR1 is DFQATT and CDR2 is SNEGSKA (reference sequence). Here the CDR3 reads CSARAAIEQYF. The CDR3 nucleotides read TGCAGTGCTAGAGCAGCGATCGAGCAGTACTTC.

This clonotype has more than one count but fewer than ten. The chain combines TRBV12-3 or TRBV12-4 with TRBJ2-6, with no clear D. The V end was cut by 5 bases, the J end by 0 bases, with 8 bases between. This CDR3 region has 15 residues. The CDR3: CASSPSDSGANVLTF. The CDR3 DNA is TGTGCCAGCAGTCCAAGTGACTCTGGGGCCAACGTCCTGACTTTC.

This clonotype was counted many times. CDR3 DNA sequence: TGTGCCACCAGCAGAGGACAGGCACGAAACACCGGGGAGCTGTTTTTT. Translated, it gives CATSRGQARNTGELFF. The chain employs TRBV15 and TRBJ2-2; TRBD1 is a possible D gene (6 bases). The CDR3 is 16 amino acids. Germline V gene data show CDR1 as LNHNV and CDR2 as YYDKDF (reference sequence). V was cut by 1 base and J by 2 bases, with 11 bases left in between.

In the case of this clonotype: A read error may be the cause here, since a much bigger clone is one base away. This sequence joins TRBV2 and TRBJ2-2, with D perhaps being TRBD1 or TRBD2 (5 bases each). The germline V gene has CDR1 SNHLY and CDR2 FYNNEI. The CDR3 covers 13 residues. This CDR3 reads CASSVTDPGKLFF. CDR3 nucleotides: TGTGCCAGCAGTGTGACAGATCCCGGGAAGCTGTTTTTT.

This clonotype occurred a few times. The chain combines TRBV30 with TRBJ1-3; 12 bases agree with TRBD1. The trim removed 6 bases at V and 2 bases at J, leaving 11 bases unmatched. Germline V gene sequence: CDR1 GTSNPN, CDR2 SVGIG (reference sequence). The CDR3 sequence is 17 residues long. The CDR3 is CACSRDRGLSAGNTIYF. As DNA, the CDR3 is TGTGCCTGTAGCCGGGACAGGGGGCTTTCGGCTGGAAACACCATATATTTT.

This clonotype has only a few counts. This chain connects TRBV5-6 to TRBJ2-1, with no clear D. Trimming left V 4 bases short and J 3 bases short, with 11 bases between. Germline V gives CDR1 SGHDT, CDR2 YYEEEE. The CDR3 spans 14 residues. DNA of the CDR3: TGTGCCAGCAGCCCGGGCCTCAGCTACAATGAGCAGTTCTTC. It codes for CASSPGLSYNEQFF.